These 29 T cell receptor beta chains originate from one sample sequenced in a study of T cells expressing NK-cell markers (TCRdb year 2020). Library method: 5' RACE. Sequencer: Illumina HiSeq 2000. Reprocessed by TCRdb, the reads give a single entry per CDR3 protein sequence, without DNA. The sample table includes about 160,000 distinct CDR3 sequences. The ten largest clones add up to 15% to 20% of the sample. Sample: blood T cells: a sorted CD56 or NKG2C T cell subset, CD4+ or CD8+ T cells, or bulk PBMC T cells (not recorded which). These receptors were collected from a woman aged 18 to 75 in good health.

This chain joins TRBV5-1 and TRBJ2-7; TCRdb's D gene call, TRBD2, goes unchecked for lack of DNA. From germline, CDR1 is SGHRS and CDR2 YFSETQ. The CDR3 is made up of 14 amino acids. Here the CDR3 reads CASSTGGGSYEQYF.

This chain joins TRBV18 and TRBJ2-5. The CDR3 extends over 12 amino acids. Germline V gene lookup returns CDR1 KGHSH and CDR2 LQKENI. CDR3 protein: CASSPVGETQYF.

The rearrangement uses TRBV7-9 and TRBJ2-7. The CDR3 has 12 residues. Per germline, CDR1 SEHNR and CDR2 FQNEAQ (reference sequence). The CDR3 region is CASSLTRREQYF.

The V and J genes are TRBV3-1 and TRBJ2-5; the TCRdb call, TRBD2, lacks DNA for checking. CDR1 is LGHDT and CDR2 is YNNKEL in the germline V gene (reference sequence). The CDR3 length is 17 residues. The CDR3 protein is CASSHRFRLAGVETQYF.

The chain has TRBV6-7 and TRBJ2-5; TCRdb's D call of TRBD2 is untestable without DNA. TRBV6-7 is identified as an open reading frame with a role that is uncertain. The CDR3 covers 16 residues. CDR3 in amino acids: CASSYRRLAGVETQYF.

The chain couples TRBV28 to TRBJ2-3; the D call of TRBD2 rests on TCRdb alone, since no DNA is present to check it. Germline-derived CDR1 and CDR2 are MDHEN and SYDVKM. The CDR3 is 14 amino acids. The CDR3: CASGTSGEGDTQYF. Supplemented by reference TRBV28 and TRBJ2-3, the full variable domain reads DVKVTQSSRYLVKRTGEKVFLECVQDMDHENMFWYRQDPGLGLRLIYFSYDVKMKEKGDIPEGYSVSREKKERFSLILESASTNQTSMYLCASGTSGEGDTQYFGPGTRLTVL.

This chain uses TRBV29-1 with TRBJ1-4. CDR1 and CDR2 from the germline V gene are SQVTM and ANQGSEA. The CDR3 consists of 12 residues. CDR3 in amino acids: CSVAGVGEKLFF. The full variable domain, its missing parts supplied by reference TRBV29-1 and TRBJ1-4, is SAVISQKPSRDICQRGTSLTIQCQVDSQVTMMFWYRQQPGQSLTLIATANQGSEATYESGFVIDKFPISRPNLTFSTLTVSNMSPEDSSIYLCSVAGVGEKLFFGSGTQLSVL.

This sequence joins TRBV30 and TRBJ1-1. Germline values: CDR1 GTSNPN, CDR2 SVGIG (reference sequence). The CDR3 spans 16 residues. The CDR3 sequence: CAWSVRSTGMNTEAFF.

This sequence joins TRBV7-2 and TRBJ1-1; TCRdb picks TRBD1, but there is no DNA to check that call. This CDR3 region has 14 residues. Germline V lookup: CDR1 SGHTA, CDR2 FQGNSA. The CDR3 here is CASSLERQGTEAFF.

The chain recombines TRBV3-1 with TRBJ2-3; TCRdb names TRBD2, which stays unverified in the absence of DNA. CDR3 length: 16 residues. Germline V gene lookup returns CDR1 LGHDT and CDR2 YNNKEL (reference sequence). This CDR3 is CASSRSVARFTDTQYF.

The gene calls are TRBV5-1 and TRBJ2-2; no DNA is available, so the TRBD1 call from TCRdb remains unchecked. CDR1 SGHRS and CDR2 YFSETQ come from the germline V gene. The CDR3 extends over 15 amino acids. The CDR3: CASSSGTAGGGELFF.

The chain links TRBV12-3 or TRBV12-4 to TRBJ1-1. The CDR3 is 14 amino acids. The CDR3: CASSLVGENTEAFF.

The genes are TRBV2 and TRBJ2-7; TCRdb outputs TRBD1, but without DNA this stays unchecked. From germline, CDR1 is SNHLY and CDR2 FYNNEI. CDR3 length: 14 amino acids. CDR3 amino acids: CASSRDSIPYEQYF. Combining the CDR3 with reference TRBV2 and TRBJ2-7 gives the whole variable domain EPEVTQTPSHQVTQMGQEVILRCVPISNHLYFYWYRQILGQKVEFLVSFYNNEISEKSEIFDDQFSVERPDGSNFTLKIRSTKLEDSAMYFCASSRDSIPYEQYFGPGTRLTVT.

The CDR3 is CASSLNPGGANVLTF. The rearrangement uses TRBV7-3 and TRBJ2-6; TCRdb designates TRBD1, a call that cannot be tested without DNA. The length of the CDR3 is 15 residues. Germline CDR1 SGHTA, CDR2 FQGTGA.

The chain couples TRBV20-1 to TRBJ2-1; absent DNA, TCRdb's TRBD2 call cannot be checked. The CDR3 is 16 amino acids. Germline CDR1 and CDR2: DFQATT and SNEGSKA (reference sequence). Here the CDR3 reads CSAPSWDSGAYNEQFF.

The rearrangement joins TRBV5-1 to TRBJ2-1; without DNA, the TCRdb call of TRBD1 cannot be checked. Germline V gives CDR1 SGHRS, CDR2 YFSETQ. The CDR3 consists of 15 residues. CDR3 amino acids: CASSLTRGGWNEQFF.

The chain carries TRBV7-3 and TRBJ2-2; TCRdb returns TRBD2, unconfirmable since there is no DNA. The germline V gene encodes CDR1 SGHTA and CDR2 FQGTGA. The CDR3 length is 14 residues. CDR3 amino acids: CASSLTSGSGELFF.

The CDR3: CASSLGGTSGTYEQYF. This chain connects TRBV5-4 to TRBJ2-7; TCRdb proposes TRBD2, but this gene call is untestable without DNA. Looked up from germline, CDR1 is SGHNT and CDR2 is YYREEE (reference sequence). The CDR3 has 16 amino acids.

The chain employs TRBV12-3 or TRBV12-4 and TRBJ2-2; TCRdb picks TRBD1, but there is no DNA to check that call. This CDR3 spans 15 amino acids. CDR3 sequence reads: CASSPLDRGTGELFF.

V and J are TRBV3-1 and TRBJ2-3; TCRdb's assignment of TRBD2 cannot be checked, as there is no DNA. The germline CDR1 and CDR2 sequences are LGHDT and YNNKEL (reference sequence). This CDR3 comprises 18 residues. CDR3: CASSQDRLAGGGTDTQYF.

V is TRBV18 and J is TRBJ1-6; checking the TCRdb D call of TRBD1 is not possible without DNA. CDR3 length: 14 amino acids. Germline V lookup: CDR1 KGHSH, CDR2 LQKENI. The CDR3 protein is CASSDQGNNSPLHF.

This rearrangement joins TRBV6-1 to TRBJ2-7; TCRdb reports TRBD1, a call that lacks DNA to check it against. Looked up from germline, CDR1 is MNHNS and CDR2 is SASEGT. The length of the CDR3 is 13 residues. CDR3 in amino acids: CASRTGGTYEQYF.

The genes are TRBV5-1 and TRBJ2-1; lacking DNA, the TRBD2 call made by TCRdb goes unchecked. Germline V lookup: CDR1 SGHRS, CDR2 YFSETQ. CDR3 length: 15 amino acids. The CDR3 protein is CASMWVAGDYNEQFF.

V usage is TRBV7-2 and J usage is TRBJ1-1; TCRdb gives TRBD1 as the D gene, but with no DNA this cannot be confirmed. This CDR3 comprises 14 residues. Germline V gives CDR1 SGHTA, CDR2 FQGNSA. CDR3 sequence: CASRKQGIGTEAFF.

The V call is TRBV3-1, the J call TRBJ1-5; TCRdb calls TRBD1, which cannot be checked without DNA. The CDR3 contains 15 residues. Per the germline V gene, CDR1 is LGHDT and CDR2 is YNNKEL (reference sequence). The CDR3 loop is CASSQGTGAAQPQHF.

The rearrangement joins TRBV5-1 to TRBJ1-2; checking the TCRdb D call of TRBD1 is not possible without DNA. The CDR3 runs to 15 residues. CDR1 and CDR2 from the germline V gene are SGHRS and YFSETQ. The CDR3 sequence: CASSYHRDTPYGYTF.

The gene calls are TRBV7-9 and TRBJ2-7; checking the TCRdb D call of TRBD1 is not possible without DNA. From germline, CDR1 is SEHNR and CDR2 FQNEAQ (reference sequence). The CDR3 length is 17 residues. CDR3 sequence: CASSTFLPGQGAYEQYF.

The rearrangement joins TRBV6-5 to TRBJ2-2; without DNA, the TCRdb call of TRBD2 cannot be checked. This CDR3 spans 15 amino acids. Germline lookup yields CDR1 MNHEY and CDR2 SVGAGI. The CDR3 sequence is CASSYETSVPGELFF.

This chain joins TRBV29-1 and TRBJ2-7; no DNA is available, so the TRBD1 call from TCRdb remains unchecked. The CDR3 is 13 residues long. Germline values: CDR1 SQVTM, CDR2 ANQGSEA. The CDR3 sequence: CSVLTGGWNEQYF.